The present TCR beta chain was sequenced within a study of blood T cell dynamics during melanoma immunotherapy. Time point reported: pre-treatment baseline. Method: immunoSEQ multiplex PCR; TCRdb's copy keeps in-frame clones and lacks some. The sample carries 10,000 to 15,000 clones, approximately 84% recorded once. The V end was cut by 0 bases, the J end by 7 bases, with 12 bases between. Germline V gene sequence: CDR1 MGHRA, CDR2 YSYEKL. The CDR3 is 15 residues long. The receptor's source is a human donor with melanoma. This chain connects TRBV4-1 to TRBJ1-4; no firm D call. Sequencing used blood, obtained from a patient treated with checkpoint blockade. In DNA form, the CDR3 reads TGCGCCAGCAGCCAAGATCCGGGCCGTGTTGAAAAACTGTTTTTT. Translation gives CASSQDPGRVEKLFF.